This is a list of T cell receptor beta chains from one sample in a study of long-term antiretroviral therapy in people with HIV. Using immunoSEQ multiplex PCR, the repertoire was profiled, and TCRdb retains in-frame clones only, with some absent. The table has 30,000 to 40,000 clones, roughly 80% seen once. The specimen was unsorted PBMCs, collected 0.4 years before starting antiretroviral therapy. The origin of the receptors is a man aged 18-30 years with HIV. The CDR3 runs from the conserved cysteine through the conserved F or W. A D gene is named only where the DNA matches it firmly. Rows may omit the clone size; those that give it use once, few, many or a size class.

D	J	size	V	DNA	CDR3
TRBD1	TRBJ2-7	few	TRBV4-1	TGCGCCAGCAGCCAGGCCCCGGGACAGGGCTACGAGCAGTACTTC	CASSQAPGQGYEQYF
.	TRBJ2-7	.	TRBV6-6	TGTGCCAGCAGTAAACAGAGCTCCTACGAGCAGTACTTC	CASSKQSSYEQYF
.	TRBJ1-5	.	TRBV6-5	TGTGCCAGCAGTTACTCCTTTGGAGGGAATCAGCCCCAGCATTTT	CASSYSFGGNQPQHF
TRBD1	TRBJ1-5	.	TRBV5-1	TGCGCCAGCGCACCGGACAGGGGAGGGGATCAGCCCCAGCATTTT	CASAPDRGGDQPQHF
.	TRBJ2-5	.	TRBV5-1	TGCGCCAGCAGCCCTGGACAGTTGATCGAAGAGACCCAGTACTTC	CASSPGQLIEETQYF
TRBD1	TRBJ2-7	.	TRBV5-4	TGTGCCAGCAGCCGTCGGCAGGGGGCCCACGAGCAGTACTTC	CASSRRQGAHEQYF
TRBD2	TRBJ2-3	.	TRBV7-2	TGTGCCAGCAGCTTAAGTTCCCTAGCGGGGACAGATACGCAGTATTTT	CASSLSSLAGTDTQYF
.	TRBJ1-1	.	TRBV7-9	TGTGCCAGCAGCTCGGTAGCTGAAGCTTTCTTT	CASSSVAEAFF
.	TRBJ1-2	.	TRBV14	TGTGCCAGCAGCCAAAGACATTATGGCTACACCTTC	CASSQRHYGYTF
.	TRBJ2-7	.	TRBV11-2	TGTGCCAGCAGCCAGGGGTTCGTCGGAGAGGGGATCTCCTACGAGCAGTACTTC	CASSQGFVGEGISYEQYF
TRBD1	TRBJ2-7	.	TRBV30	TGTGCCTGGAGCCACGGGGCAGGGGGCTACGAGCAGTACTTC	CAWSHGAGGYEQYF
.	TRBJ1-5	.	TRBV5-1	TGCGCCAGCAGCTTGGAGGGTACTCAGCCCCAGCATTTT	CASSLEGTQPQHF
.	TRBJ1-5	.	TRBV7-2	TGTGCCAGCAGCTTAGTAGGGGCAGGGGATCAGCCCCAGCATTTT	CASSLVGAGDQPQHF
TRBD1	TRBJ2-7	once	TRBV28	TGTGCCAGCAGTTCTGGGGCAGGGGGTACCTACGAGCAGTACTTC	CASSSGAGGTYEQYF
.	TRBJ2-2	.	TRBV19	TGTGCCAGTAGTAGGGATGGGTTAACCGGGGAGCTGTTTTTT	CASSRDGLTGELFF
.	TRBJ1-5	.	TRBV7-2	TGTGCCAGCAGCGACTCGACAGTTCGAAATCAGCCCCAGCATTTT	CASSDSTVRNQPQHF
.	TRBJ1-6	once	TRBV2	TGTGCCAGCAGTGGTACAGGGCGGGATAATTCACCCCTCCACTTT	CASSGTGRDNSPLHF
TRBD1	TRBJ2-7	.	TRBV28	TGTGCCAGCAGTTCAGGACAGGGTTTCTACGAGCAGTACTTC	CASSSGQGFYEQYF
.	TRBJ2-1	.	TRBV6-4	TGTGCCAGCAGTGAAGGAGATTACAATGAGCAGTTCTTC	CASSEGDYNEQFF
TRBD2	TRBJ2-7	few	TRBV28	TGTGCCAGCGGTAGGACTAGCGGCGAGCAGTACTTC	CASGRTSGEQYF
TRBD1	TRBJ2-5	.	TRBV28	TGTGCCAGCAACAGGGGTGACGAGACCCAGTACTTC	CASNRGDETQYF
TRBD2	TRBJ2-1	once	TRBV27	TGTGCCAGCAGACCCACGGGGGGAGGGTTCTACAATGAGCAGTTCTTC	CASRPTGGGFYNEQFF
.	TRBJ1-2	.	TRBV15	TGTGCCACCAGCAGAGACGGATATGGCTACACCTTC	CATSRDGYGYTF